The clone carrying this T cell receptor (beta chain) was seen a handful of times. Its target is unknown. This sample was included in a study of CD8 T cells in ankylosing spondylitis. Whole-study results and caveats: Ankylosing spondylitis blood seemed to carry a telltale TCR beta motif made of about 8 highly homologous variants. CD8+ cells made up the disease-linked clones, which were relatively rare in peripheral blood. Clones tied to disease were said to be significantly enriched in matched ankylosing spondylitis synovial fluid.

With V trimmed by 1 base and J by 3 bases, 9 bases remained unmatched. This CDR3 contains 18 residues. Germline V gene lookup returns CDR1 SGHAT and CDR2 FQNNGV. Researchers built TCR beta libraries using quantitative 5'-RACE with molecular barcodes. Via MiXCR, TCRdb re-called the 5' RACE reads, giving one row per CDR3 protein. The sample has approximately 350,000 distinct CDR3 sequences; roughly 15% are singletons. The sequenced sample consisted of blood, either unsorted or a sorted T cell fraction (not recorded which). The receptor comes from a male donor with ankylosing spondylitis or in good health (not recorded which). The chain combines TRBV11-2 with TRBJ2-5; 12 bases align to TRBD2. This CDR3 reads CASSLGWLAGGRKETQYF. CDR3 bases: TGTGCCAGCAGCTTAGGATGGCTAGCGGGGGGGCGCAAAGAGACCCAGTACTTC.